The following is a TCR beta chain sequence with its context. What it binds is unknown. The CDR3 runs 14 residues. PCR was performed a second time for about 6 to 11 cycles using a sample-barcoded 5' primer and a J-beta primer mix. Each TCR beta cDNA got a 12-nucleotide random molecular identifier. MiXCR was run by TCRdb on the 5' RACE reads, yielding one entry per CDR3 protein. The data show almost 1 million distinct CDR3 sequences, around 54% seen once. The entry originates in a study of blood T cells in healthy people across ages. The study, taken as a whole, reports: Observed TCR beta diversity showed a strong correlation with the percentage of naive T cells as measured by flow cytometry. A greater number of naive CD4+ cells and higher diversity distinguished long-lived donors from aged donors.

The sequenced sample was blood. The chain recombines TRBV21-1 with TRBJ2-3. TRBV21-1 is a recognized pseudogene. The source is an older woman in good health. In DNA, the CDR3 is TGTGCCAGCAGCAAATCCTGCGGAACAGATACGCAGTATTTT. The encoded protein is CASSKSCGTDTQYF.